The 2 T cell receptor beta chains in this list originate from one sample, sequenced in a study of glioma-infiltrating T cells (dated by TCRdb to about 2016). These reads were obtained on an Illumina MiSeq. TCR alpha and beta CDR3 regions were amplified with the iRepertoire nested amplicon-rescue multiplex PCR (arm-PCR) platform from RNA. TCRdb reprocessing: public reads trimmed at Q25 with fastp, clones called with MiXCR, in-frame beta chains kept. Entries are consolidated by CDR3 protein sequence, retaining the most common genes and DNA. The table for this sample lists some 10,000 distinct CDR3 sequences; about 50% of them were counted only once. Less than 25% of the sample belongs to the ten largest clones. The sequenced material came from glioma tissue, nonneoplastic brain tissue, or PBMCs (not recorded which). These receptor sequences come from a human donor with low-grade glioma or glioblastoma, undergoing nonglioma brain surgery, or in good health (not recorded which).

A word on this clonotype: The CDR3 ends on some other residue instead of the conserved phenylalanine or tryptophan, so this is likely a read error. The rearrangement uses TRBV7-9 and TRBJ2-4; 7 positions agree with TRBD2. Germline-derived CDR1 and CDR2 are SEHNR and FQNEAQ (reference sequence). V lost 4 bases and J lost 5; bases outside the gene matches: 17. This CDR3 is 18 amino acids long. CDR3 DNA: TGTGCCAGCAGCTCAACAACCGGCCAAGCGGGACCCGAAAACATTCAGTACCTC. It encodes CASSSTTGQAGPENIQYL.

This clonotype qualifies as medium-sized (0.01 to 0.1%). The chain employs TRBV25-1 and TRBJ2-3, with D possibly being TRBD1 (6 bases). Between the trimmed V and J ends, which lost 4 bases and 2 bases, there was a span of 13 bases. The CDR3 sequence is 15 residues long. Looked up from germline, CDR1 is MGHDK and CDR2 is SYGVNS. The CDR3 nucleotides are TGTGCCAGCAGTGGTGGGACAAGCCTCACAGATACGCAGTATTTT. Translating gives CASSGGTSLTDTQYF.